The 17 T cell receptor beta chains below come from one sample, sequenced in a study of T cell responses to AZD1222 COVID-19 vaccine. The repertoire was sequenced with immunoSEQ multiplex PCR; TCRdb's copy has only in-frame clones and lacks some. The sample has more than 95,000 clones; around 90% are singletons. The sequencing here drew on peripheral blood, taken on day 0 of AZD1222 vaccination. The origin of the receptors is an adult in good health.

This chain joins TRBV19 and TRBJ1-2; 12 nucleotides match TRBD1. Per the germline V gene, CDR1 is LNHDA and CDR2 is SQIVND (reference sequence). The V and J ends lost 7 bases and 5 bases, in that order; junction bases with no gene match: 5. The CDR3 runs to 14 residues. The CDR3 DNA sequence: TGTGCCAGTAAACAGGGACAGGGGGCGTATGGCTACACCTTC. It codes for CASKQGQGAYGYTF.

The rearrangement uses TRBV15 and TRBJ1-4; TRBD1 agrees at 8 bases. The CDR3 covers 13 residues. V gave up 8 bases and J gave up 7 bases; unmatched junction bases: 6. Germline CDR1 and CDR2: LNHNV and YYDKDF (reference sequence). CDR3 protein: CATGQGLGEKLFF. The CDR3 DNA is TGTGCCACCGGACAGGGATTGGGTGAAAAACTGTTTTTT. The whole variable domain, filled in from reference TRBV15 and TRBJ1-4, reads DAMVIQNPRYQVTQFGKPVTLSCSQTLNHNVMYWYQQKSSQAPKLLFHYYDKDFNNEADTPDNFQSRRPNTSFCFLDIRSPGLGDTAMYLCATGQGLGEKLFFGSGTQLSVL.

This rearrangement joins TRBV5-4 to TRBJ2-3, with TRBD2 matching over 7 bases. The V gene's germline CDR1 is SGHNT and CDR2 YYREEE (reference sequence). CDR3 length: 15 amino acids. Unmatched junction bases numbered 6, after V lost 0 bases and J lost 5 bases. As DNA, the CDR3 is TGTGCCAGCAGCTTGGGGGCGGGAGATAGAGATACGCAGTATTTT. Translation: CASSLGAGDRDTQYF.

The rearrangement joins TRBV19 to TRBJ2-1; 9 bases line up with TRBD2. Germline V CDR1 and CDR2: LNHDA, SQIVND (reference sequence). This CDR3 spans 16 amino acids. Germline trimming cut 10 bases from V and 5 bases from J; bases unmatched to any gene: 15. The CDR3 DNA follows: TGTGCCACCTCACAAGCTGGCGGGAGGGGCCACAATGAGCAGTTCTTC. Translating it yields CATSQAGGRGHNEQFF.

J is TRBJ2-1 and V is TRBV5-1; no firm D call. With 3 bases removed from V and 9 bases from J, the gap between germline ends came to 13 bases. CDR3 length: 13 residues. Germline CDR1 is SGHRS and CDR2 is YFSETQ. For the CDR3, the DNA is TGCGCCAGCAGCTCCGGGCCCCTCGCTGAGCAGTTCTTC. As protein: CASSSGPLAEQFF. Using reference TRBV5-1 and TRBJ2-1 for the parts outside the CDR3, the full variable domain is KAGVTQTPRYLIKTRGQQVTLSCSPISGHRSVSWYQQTPGQGLQFLFEYFSETQRNKGNFPGRFSGRQFSNSRSEMNVSTLELGDSALYLCASSSGPLAEQFFGPGTRLTVL.

This chain links TRBV4-1 with TRBJ1-2; D ambiguous. Germline lookup yields CDR1 MGHRA and CDR2 YSYEKL. The CDR3 is made up of 14 amino acids. V shed 1 base and J shed 0 bases, with 6 bases lying between them. CDR3 DNA: TGCGCCAGCAGCCAAGGACGAGCTAACTATGGCTACACCTTC. Translating gives CASSQGRANYGYTF.

The CDR3 bases are TGTGCCAGTGACAGCTCCTCGTACCAAGAGACCCAGTACTTC. Translated, it gives CASDSSSYQETQYF. V and J are TRBV2 and TRBJ2-5; D may be TRBD1 (5 bases). Trimming removed 9 bases at V and 0 bases at J, with 14 bases between. The CDR3 extends over 14 amino acids. The V gene's germline CDR1 is SNHLY and CDR2 FYNNEI. The variable domain in full, completed from reference TRBV2 and TRBJ2-5, reads EPEVTQTPSHQVTQMGQEVILRCVPISNHLYFYWYRQILGQKVEFLVSFYNNEISEKSEIFDDQFSVERPDGSNFTLKIRSTKLEDSAMYFCASDSSSYQETQYFGPGTRLLVL.

The rearrangement links TRBV28 to TRBJ2-3, with D perhaps given as TRBD1 or TRBD2 (5 bases each). The CDR3 covers 13 residues. Germline V gives CDR1 MDHEN, CDR2 SYDVKM. Trimming took off 8 bases at V and 5 bases at J, with 14 bases between the two ends. For the CDR3, the DNA is TGTGCCAGCCGAAGTGGGGGTGGAGATACGCAGTATTTT. Protein sequence: CASRSGGGDTQYF. The complete variable domain, with remaining parts taken from reference TRBV28 and TRBJ2-3, reads DVKVTQSSRYLVKRTGEKVFLECVQDMDHENMFWYRQDPGLGLRLIYFSYDVKMKEKGDIPEGYSVSREKKERFSLILESASTNQTSMYLCASRSGGGDTQYFGPGTRLTVL.

Concerning this clone: The junction departs from the called germline gene at one end, perhaps through a read error. The gene calls are TRBV7-9 and TRBJ2-1; D remains ambiguous. The V gene's germline CDR1 is SEHNR and CDR2 FQNEAQ (reference sequence). The CDR3 spans 11 residues. The CDR3: CASSSSNGQFF. The CDR3 nucleotides read TGTGCCAGCAGCTCCAGTAATGGGCAGTTCTTC.

This chain joins TRBV7-8 and TRBJ2-5, with D possibly TRBD2 on 5 matching bases. The ends were cut back, 5 bases at V and 2 bases at J, with 12 bases in the middle. Germline CDR1 and CDR2: SGHVS and FQNEAQ. The CDR3 is 14 residues long. In DNA form, the CDR3 reads TGTGCCAGCAGCCGTGGGCGGACTCAAGAGACCCAGTACTTC. Protein product: CASSRGRTQETQYF.

The gene calls are TRBV7-2 and TRBJ2-5; D gene unclear. V lost 4 bases and J 3 bases, leaving 3 bases between the germline ends. CDR1 SGHTA and CDR2 FQGNSA come from the germline V gene. The CDR3 length is 11 residues. The CDR3 loop is CASSSEETQYF. CDR3 nucleotides: TGTGCCAGCAGCTCAGAAGAGACCCAGTACTTC. The full variable domain, in which reference TRBV7-2 and TRBJ2-5 provide the parts outside the CDR3, is GAGVSQSPSNKVTEKGKDVELRCDPISGHTALYWYRQSLGQGLEFLIYFQGNSAPDKSGLPSDRFSAERTGGSVSTLTIQRTQQEDSAVYLCASSSEETQYFGPGTRLLVL.

The chain couples TRBV5-1 to TRBJ1-1; a weak D match, TRBD1 (6 bases). Trimming took off 0 bases at V and 0 bases at J, with 9 bases between the two ends. This CDR3 region has 15 residues. Germline values: CDR1 SGHRS, CDR2 YFSETQ. The CDR3 nucleotides read TGCGCCAGCAGCTTGGTACAGGGCTTGAACACTGAAGCTTTCTTT. It translates to CASSLVQGLNTEAFF.

CDR3 bases: TGTGCCAGCAGCTCCCGGGCCGAACCAGCTAACTATGGCTACACCTTC. Translating gives CASSSRAEPANYGYTF. V and J are TRBV7-2 and TRBJ1-2, with D unclear. The CDR3 spans 16 residues. Trimming took 4 bases from V and 0 from J, leaving 15 bases between them. Germline CDR1 SGHTA, CDR2 FQGNSA.

The gene calls are TRBV4-2 and TRBJ2-7, with a possible D match to TRBD2 (5 bases). The germline V and J ends were trimmed by 5 bases and 2 bases, with 19 bases remaining between them. The germline CDR1 and CDR2 sequences are LGHNA and YNFKEQ. The CDR3 sequence is 16 residues long. Written as DNA, the CDR3 is TGTGCCAGCAGCACGTCCCCAAGCGGATCCGCCTACGAGCAGTACTTC. Residues: CASSTSPSGSAYEQYF.

This clone came up once. The rearrangement uses TRBV4-1 and TRBJ2-7; TRBD2 might be the D (5 bases). Germline-derived CDR1 and CDR2 are MGHRA and YSYEKL. Trimming took 1 base from V and 4 from J, leaving 14 bases between them. The CDR3 length is 15 residues. CDR3 in amino acids: CASSQAGGPLYEQYF. The DNA for the CDR3 is TGCGCCAGCAGCCAAGCCGGCGGGCCACTTTACGAGCAGTACTTC.

This chain connects TRBV28 to TRBJ1-2; 7 bases align to TRBD1. CDR1 and CDR2 (germline): MDHEN, SYDVKM. J was trimmed by 5 bases and V by 5 bases; bases with no gene match: 11. The CDR3 runs 15 residues. CDR3 amino acids: CASSQGQPTGYGYTF. CDR3 DNA sequence: TGTGCCAGCAGTCAGGGACAGCCAACGGGGTATGGCTACACCTTC.

The chain recombines TRBV11-2 with TRBJ2-1; D remains ambiguous. The V gene's germline CDR1 is SGHAT and CDR2 FQNNGV. The CDR3 contains 11 residues. Between the trimmed V and J ends, which lost 6 bases and 4 bases, there was a span of 4 bases. The CDR3 DNA reads TGTGCCAGCAGACTATACAATGAGCAGTTCTTC. As protein: CASRLYNEQFF.